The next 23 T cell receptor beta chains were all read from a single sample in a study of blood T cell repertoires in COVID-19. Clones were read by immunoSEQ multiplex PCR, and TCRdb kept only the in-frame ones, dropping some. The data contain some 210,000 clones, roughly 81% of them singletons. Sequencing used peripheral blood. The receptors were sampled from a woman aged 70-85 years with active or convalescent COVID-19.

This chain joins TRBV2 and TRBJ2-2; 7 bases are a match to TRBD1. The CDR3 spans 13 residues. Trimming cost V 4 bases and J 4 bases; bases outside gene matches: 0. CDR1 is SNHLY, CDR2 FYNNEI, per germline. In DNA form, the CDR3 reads TGTGCCAGCAGTGGACAGGGCACCGGGGAGCTGTTTTTT. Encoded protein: CASSGQGTGELFF.

CDR3 in amino acids: CASSLQQEYGYTF. CDR3 nucleotides: TGTGCCAGCAGCTTACAACAGGAGTATGGCTACACCTTC. The V and J genes are TRBV11-2 and TRBJ1-2, with D possibly being TRBD1 (5 bases). The CDR3 is made up of 13 amino acids. Trimming took 2 bases from V and 5 from J, leaving 9 bases between them. Germline V CDR1 and CDR2: SGHAT, FQNNGV.

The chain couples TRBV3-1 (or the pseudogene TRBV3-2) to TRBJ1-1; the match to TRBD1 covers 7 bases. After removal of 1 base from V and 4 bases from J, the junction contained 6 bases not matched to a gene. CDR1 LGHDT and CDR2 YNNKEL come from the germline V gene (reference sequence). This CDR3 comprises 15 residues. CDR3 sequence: CASSQVRGQGTEAFF. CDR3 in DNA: TGTGCCAGCAGCCAAGTGAGGGGGCAGGGCACTGAAGCTTTCTTT.

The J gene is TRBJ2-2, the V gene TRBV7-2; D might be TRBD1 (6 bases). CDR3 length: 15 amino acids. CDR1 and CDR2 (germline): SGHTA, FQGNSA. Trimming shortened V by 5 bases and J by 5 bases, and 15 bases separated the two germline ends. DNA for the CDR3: TGTGCCAGCAGCATCCCAGGGGTCGGGACCGGGGAGCTGTTTTTT. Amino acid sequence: CASSIPGVGTGELFF. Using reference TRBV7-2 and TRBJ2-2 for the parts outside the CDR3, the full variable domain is GAGVSQSPSNKVTEKGKDVELRCDPISGHTALYWYRQSLGQGLEFLIYFQGNSAPDKSGLPSDRFSAERTGGSVSTLTIQRTQQEDSAVYLCASSIPGVGTGELFFGEGSRLTVL.

The CDR3, as DNA: TGTGCCAGCAGAATCGGACAGGGGACTACCTACGAGCAGTACTTC. Translating it yields CASRIGQGTTYEQYF. The V gene is TRBV6-5, the J gene TRBJ2-7, with 9 bases fitting TRBD1. V gave up 6 bases and J gave up 2 bases; unmatched junction bases: 8. The CDR3 consists of 15 residues. Looked up from germline, CDR1 is MNHEY and CDR2 is SVGAGI.

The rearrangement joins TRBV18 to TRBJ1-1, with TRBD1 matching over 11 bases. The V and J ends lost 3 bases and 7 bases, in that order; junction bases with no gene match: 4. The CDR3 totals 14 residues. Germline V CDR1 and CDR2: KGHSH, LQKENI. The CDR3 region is CASSPPGQGGEAFF. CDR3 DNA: TGTGCCAGCTCACCCCCGGGACAGGGGGGTGAAGCTTTCTTT.

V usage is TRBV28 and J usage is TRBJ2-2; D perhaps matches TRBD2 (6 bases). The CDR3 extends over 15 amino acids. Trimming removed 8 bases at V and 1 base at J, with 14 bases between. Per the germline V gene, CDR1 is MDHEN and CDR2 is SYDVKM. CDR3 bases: TGTGCCAGCGGCTTAATAGCGGTGAACACCGGGGAGCTGTTTTTT. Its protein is CASGLIAVNTGELFF.

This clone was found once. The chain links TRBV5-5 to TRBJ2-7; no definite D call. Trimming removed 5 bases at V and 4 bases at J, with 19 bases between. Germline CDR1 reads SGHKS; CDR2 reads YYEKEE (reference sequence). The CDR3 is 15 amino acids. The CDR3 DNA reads TGTGCCAGCAGGAGCAGGTATCGTACAGCTTACGAGCAGTACTTC. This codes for CASRSRYRTAYEQYF.

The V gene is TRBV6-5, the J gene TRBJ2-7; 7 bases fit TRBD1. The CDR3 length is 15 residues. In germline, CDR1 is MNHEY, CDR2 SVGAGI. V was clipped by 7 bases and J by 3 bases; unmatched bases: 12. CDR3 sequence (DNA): TGTGCCAGCATCCCCGGGGCAGGGGGATACTACGAGCAGTACTTC. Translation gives CASIPGAGGYYEQYF.

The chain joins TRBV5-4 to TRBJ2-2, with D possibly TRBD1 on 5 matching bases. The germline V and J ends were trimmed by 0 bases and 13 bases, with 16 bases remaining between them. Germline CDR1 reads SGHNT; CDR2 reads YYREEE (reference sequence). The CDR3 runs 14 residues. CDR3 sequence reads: CASSLDSRPQGLFF. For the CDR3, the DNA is TGTGCCAGCAGCTTGGATTCACGTCCGCAGGGGCTGTTTTTT.

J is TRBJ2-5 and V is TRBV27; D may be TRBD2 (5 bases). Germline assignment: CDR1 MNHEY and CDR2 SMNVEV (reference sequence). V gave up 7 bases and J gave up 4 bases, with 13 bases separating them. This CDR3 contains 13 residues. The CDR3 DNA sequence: TGTGCCAGCATGGGGAGTTCACGAGAGACCCAGTACTTC. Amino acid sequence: CASMGSSRETQYF.

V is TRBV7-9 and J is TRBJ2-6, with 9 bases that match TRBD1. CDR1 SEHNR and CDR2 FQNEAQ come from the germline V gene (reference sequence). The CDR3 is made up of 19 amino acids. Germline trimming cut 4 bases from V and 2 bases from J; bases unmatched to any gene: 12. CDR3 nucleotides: TGTGCCAGCAGCTCCCGCCCCGGGACAGGGCGCGCTGGGGCCAACGTCCTGACTTTC. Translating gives CASSSRPGTGRAGANVLTF. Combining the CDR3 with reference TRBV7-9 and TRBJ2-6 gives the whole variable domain DTGVSQNPRHKITKRGQNVTFRCDPISEHNRLYWYRQTLGQGPEFLTYFQNEAQLEKSRLLSDRFSAERPKGSFSTLEIQRTEQGDSAMYLCASSSRPGTGRAGANVLTFGAGSRLTVL.

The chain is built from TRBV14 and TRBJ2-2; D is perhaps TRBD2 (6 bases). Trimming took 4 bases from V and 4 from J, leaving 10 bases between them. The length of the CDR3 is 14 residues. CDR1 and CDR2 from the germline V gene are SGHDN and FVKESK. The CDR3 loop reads CASSPLTSTGELFF. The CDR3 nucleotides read TGTGCCAGCAGCCCCTTGACTAGCACCGGGGAGCTGTTTTTT.

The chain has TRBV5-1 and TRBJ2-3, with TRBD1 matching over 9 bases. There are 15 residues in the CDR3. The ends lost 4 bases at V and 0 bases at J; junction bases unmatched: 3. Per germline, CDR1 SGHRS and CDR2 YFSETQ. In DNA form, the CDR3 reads TGCGCCAGCAGCGGGGGACAGGGAAGCACAGATACGCAGTATTTT. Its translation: CASSGGQGSTDTQYF.

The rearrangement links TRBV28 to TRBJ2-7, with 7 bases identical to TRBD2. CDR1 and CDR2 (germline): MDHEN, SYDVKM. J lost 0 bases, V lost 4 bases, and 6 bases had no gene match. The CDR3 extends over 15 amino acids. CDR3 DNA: TGTGCCAGCAGTTCTCCCGGGGGGAGCTCCTACGAGCAGTACTTC. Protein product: CASSSPGGSSYEQYF.

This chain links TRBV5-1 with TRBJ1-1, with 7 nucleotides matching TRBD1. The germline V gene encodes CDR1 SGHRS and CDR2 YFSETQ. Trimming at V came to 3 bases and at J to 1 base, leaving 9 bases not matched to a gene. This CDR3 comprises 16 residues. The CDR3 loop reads CASSSGQVSGNTEAFF. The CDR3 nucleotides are TGCGCCAGCAGCTCTGGACAGGTATCAGGGAACACTGAAGCTTTCTTT.

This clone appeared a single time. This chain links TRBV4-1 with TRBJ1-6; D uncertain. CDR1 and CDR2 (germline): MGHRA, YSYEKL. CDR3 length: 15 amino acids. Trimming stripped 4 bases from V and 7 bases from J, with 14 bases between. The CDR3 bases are TGCGCCAGCAGCCCCAGGTGGGTGGGCAATTCACCCCTCCACTTT. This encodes CASSPRWVGNSPLHF.

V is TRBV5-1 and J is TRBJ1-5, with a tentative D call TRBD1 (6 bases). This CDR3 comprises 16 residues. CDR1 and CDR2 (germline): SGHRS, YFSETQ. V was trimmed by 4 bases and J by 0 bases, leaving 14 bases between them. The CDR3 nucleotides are TGCGCCAGCAGCCAACTGCCAGGGGATAGCAATCAGCCCCAGCATTTT. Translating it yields CASSQLPGDSNQPQHF.

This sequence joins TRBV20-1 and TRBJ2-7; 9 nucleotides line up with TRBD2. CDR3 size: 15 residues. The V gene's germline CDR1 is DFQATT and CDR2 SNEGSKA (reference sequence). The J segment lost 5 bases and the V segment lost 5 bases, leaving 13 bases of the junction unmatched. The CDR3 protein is CSAGGAGGETHEQYF. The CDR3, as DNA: TGCAGTGCTGGTGGGGCGGGAGGGGAAACCCACGAGCAGTACTTC.

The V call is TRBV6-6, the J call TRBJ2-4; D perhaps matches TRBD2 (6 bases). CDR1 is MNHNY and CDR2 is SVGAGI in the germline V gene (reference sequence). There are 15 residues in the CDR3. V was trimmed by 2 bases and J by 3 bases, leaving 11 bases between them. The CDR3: CASSYVGGGKNIQYF. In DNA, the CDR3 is TGTGCCAGCAGTTACGTCGGGGGTGGCAAAAACATTCAGTACTTC.

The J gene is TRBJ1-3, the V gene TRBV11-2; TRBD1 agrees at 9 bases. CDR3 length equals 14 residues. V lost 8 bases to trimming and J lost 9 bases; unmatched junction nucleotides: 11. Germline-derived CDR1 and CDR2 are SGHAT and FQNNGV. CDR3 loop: CASQAETGGFTIYF. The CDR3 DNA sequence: TGTGCCAGCCAGGCAGAAACAGGGGGCTTCACCATATATTTT.

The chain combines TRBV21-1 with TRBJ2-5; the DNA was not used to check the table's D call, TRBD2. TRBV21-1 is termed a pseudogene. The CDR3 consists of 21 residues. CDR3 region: CASSKVGAPGLAGVGQETQYF. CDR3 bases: TGTGCCAGCAGCAAAGTAGGTGCCCCGGGACTAGCGGGAGTGGGGCAAGAGACCCAGTACTTC.

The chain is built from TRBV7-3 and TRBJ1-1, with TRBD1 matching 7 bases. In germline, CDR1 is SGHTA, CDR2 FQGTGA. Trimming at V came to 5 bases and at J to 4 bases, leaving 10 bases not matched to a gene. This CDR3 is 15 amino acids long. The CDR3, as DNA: TGTGCCAGCAGCCGTAGAGGGGGCAGCGGCACTGAAGCTTTCTTT. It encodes CASSRRGGSGTEAFF.